The 27 T cell receptor beta chains reported below all come from one sample, sequenced in a study of blood T cell repertoires in COVID-19. Repertoires were generated with immunoSEQ multiplex PCR, while TCRdb's copy carries only in-frame clones and drops some. The table records about 140,000 clones, roughly four fifths of them present only once. The sequencing sample was made of peripheral blood. These TCRs come from a human donor in a cohort sampled during active COVID-19.

The chain joins TRBV7-9 to TRBJ2-1; D uncertain. CDR3 length: 14 amino acids. The ends were cut back, 1 base at V and 8 bases at J, with 12 bases in the middle. CDR1 SEHNR and CDR2 FQNEAQ come from the germline V gene (reference sequence). The CDR3: CASSLGAGSDEQFF. In DNA, the CDR3 is TGTGCCAGCAGCTTAGGGGCCGGCTCAGATGAGCAGTTCTTC.

V usage is TRBV4-1 and J usage is TRBJ1-5; D unclear. Germline CDR1 and CDR2: MGHRA and YSYEKL. V lost 3 bases and J lost 5, with 17 bases in between. The CDR3 length is 16 residues. In DNA form, the CDR3 reads TGCGCCAGCAGCCAGCTTTTGGCGGAGTCCGATCAGCCCCAGCATTTT. This gives the protein CASSQLLAESDQPQHF.

The chain links TRBV11-3 to TRBJ2-3; a possible D gene is TRBD2 (5 bases). Deletions cut 4 bases from V and 0 bases from J, with 8 bases between. The CDR3 runs to 14 residues. Germline V gives CDR1 SGHNT, CDR2 YENEEA. The DNA for the CDR3 is TGTGCCAGCAGCTCGAGGACTAGCACAGATACGCAGTATTTT. Protein: CASSSRTSTDTQYF.

J is TRBJ1-3 and V is TRBV23-1, with 7 bases aligning to TRBD1. TRBV23-1 is treated as an ORF (open reading frame) with a function not yet certain. The junction had 5 bases not matched to a gene; V was cut back by 3 bases and J by 0 bases. This CDR3 contains 16 residues. CDR3 DNA: TGCGCCAGCAGTCAGGCCGGGACAGTCTCTGGAAACACCATATATTTT. Translated, it gives CASSQAGTVSGNTIYF.

The chain joins TRBV7-3 to TRBJ2-3; perhaps TRBD2 as D (7 bases). The CDR3 has 16 amino acids. The V end was cut by 3 bases, the J end by 5 bases, with 18 bases between. Germline V gene data show CDR1 as SGHTA and CDR2 as FQGTGA. Here the CDR3 reads CASSFGGAGVQDTQYF. The CDR3 coding sequence is TGTGCCAGCAGCTTTGGGGGGGCGGGAGTACAAGATACGCAGTATTTT.

The chain employs TRBV10-1 and TRBJ2-7; D not resolved. The CDR3 loop spans 14 amino acids. Trimming pared 6 bases from V and 0 bases from J, leaving 12 bases between. CDR1 is WNHNN, CDR2 SYGVQD, per germline (reference sequence). The CDR3 coding sequence is TGCGCCAGCAGCGAGACGGTAAGCTCCTACGAGCAGTACTTC. Translation: CASSETVSSYEQYF.

The chain employs TRBV7-2 and TRBJ2-6; no clear D. Germline V gives CDR1 SGHTA, CDR2 FQGNSA. Trimming removed 1 base at V and 1 base at J, with 8 bases between. The CDR3 totals 16 residues. CDR3 region: CASSLDWRSGANVLTF. In nucleotides, the CDR3 is TGTGCCAGCAGCTTAGACTGGAGATCTGGGGCCAACGTCCTGACTTTC.

V gene TRBV27 combines with J gene TRBJ2-3, with 9 bases matching TRBD1. The CDR3 contains 16 residues. Germline CDR1 MNHEY, CDR2 SMNVEV (reference sequence). V dropped 0 bases and J dropped 4; count of bases not matched to a gene: 5. The CDR3 coding sequence is TGTGCCAGCAGTTTATCTACAGGGGGCGGCCCAGATACGCAGTATTTT. Amino acids: CASSLSTGGGPDTQYF.

This chain links TRBV5-4 with TRBJ1-3; 7 bases match TRBD1. V shed 4 bases and J 2 bases; nucleotides not matched to a gene: 3. Germline-derived CDR1 and CDR2 are SGHNT and YYREEE (reference sequence). This CDR3 has 14 residues. CDR3 loop: CASSPGTAGNTIYF. The DNA of the CDR3 is TGTGCCAGCAGCCCGGGGACAGCTGGAAACACCATATATTTT. Full variable domain (outside the CDR3, taken from reference TRBV5-4 and TRBJ1-3): ETGVTQSPTHLIKTRGQQVTLRCSSQSGHNTVSWYQQALGQGPQFIFQYYREEENGRGNFPPRFSGLQFPNYSSELNVNALELDDSALYLCASSPGTAGNTIYFGEGSWLTVV.

This chain uses TRBV4-2 with TRBJ1-5; TRBD1 agrees at 11 bases. The ends lost 0 bases at V and 6 bases at J; junction bases unmatched: 10. Germline loops: CDR1 LGHNA, CDR2 YNFKEQ. The CDR3 totals 18 residues. CDR3 DNA: TGTGCCAGCAGCCAAGATCCCTACGGACAGGGGGCGATTCAGCCCCAGCATTTT. Protein product: CASSQDPYGQGAIQPQHF.

The chain links TRBV5-1 to TRBJ2-7, with D possibly TRBD2 on 6 matching bases. In germline, CDR1 is SGHRS, CDR2 YFSETQ. Trimming pared 6 bases from V and 0 bases from J, leaving 22 bases between. This CDR3 is 17 amino acids long. CDR3 nucleotide sequence: TGCGCCAGCAACACTAATACCGGGGACTTCGACTCCTACGAGCAGTACTTC. Protein: CASNTNTGDFDSYEQYF.

This chain joins TRBV5-4 and TRBJ2-1; the match to TRBD2 covers 9 bases. From germline, CDR1 is SGHNT and CDR2 YYREEE (reference sequence). CDR3 length: 15 amino acids. The J segment lost 6 bases and the V segment lost 5 bases, leaving 9 bases of the junction unmatched. This chain's CDR3 is CASSLTSGSFNEQFF. The CDR3 nucleotides are TGTGCCAGCAGTCTCACTAGCGGGTCTTTCAATGAGCAGTTCTTC.

This chain links TRBV5-1 with TRBJ1-1, with no clear D. V lost 3 bases and J 1 base, leaving 10 bases between the germline ends. The CDR3 has 14 residues. Germline V gene lookup returns CDR1 SGHRS and CDR2 YFSETQ. CDR3 in amino acids: CASSSTTTNTEAFF. CDR3 nucleotides: TGCGCCAGCAGCTCGACAACGACGAACACTGAAGCTTTCTTT.

The count of this clone is one. This chain's CDR3 is CASSGGTSGREGETGELFF. The CDR3 coding sequence is TGTGCCAGCAGCGGGGGGACTAGCGGTCGAGAGGGAGAGACCGGGGAGCTGTTTTTT. The chain has TRBV11-3 and TRBJ2-2, with 11 positions matching TRBD2. This CDR3 has 19 residues. Germline CDR1 is SGHNT and CDR2 is YENEEA. J gave up 5 bases and V 5 bases, and 16 bases lay outside the gene matches.

This clone appeared a few times. The J gene is TRBJ1-1, the V gene TRBV5-1; 8 positions match TRBD1. Germline lookup yields CDR1 SGHRS and CDR2 YFSETQ. V shed 4 bases, J shed 4 bases, and the junction held 6 bases outside the gene matches. This CDR3 is built from 14 residues. The chain's CDR3 is CASSPQGVGTEAFF. The CDR3 DNA sequence: TGCGCCAGCAGCCCACAGGGGGTGGGCACTGAAGCTTTCTTT.

The chain's CDR3 is CASSPGTALRFYEQYF. CDR3 nucleotides: TGTGCCAGCAGCCCCGGGACAGCCCTCCGTTTCTACGAGCAGTACTTC. V is TRBV11-1 and J is TRBJ2-7; 7 bases line up with TRBD1. Germline assignment: CDR1 SGHAT and CDR2 FQDESV (reference sequence). The CDR3 loop spans 16 amino acids. V shed 5 bases and J 3 bases; nucleotides not matched to a gene: 13.

The chain joins TRBV4-3 to TRBJ1-6; no firm D call. This CDR3 contains 17 residues. V dropped 0 bases and J dropped 5 bases, with 14 bases sitting between them. Germline CDR1 LGHNA, CDR2 YSLEER. CDR3 DNA sequence: TGCGCCAGCAGCCAAGATCTAACCCCGAGGAATAATTCACCCCTCCACTTT. Residues: CASSQDLTPRNNSPLHF.

The chain employs TRBV7-8 and TRBJ2-5; tentatively, D is TRBD2 (7 bases). Germline CDR1 is SGHVS and CDR2 is FQNEAQ. The CDR3 totals 16 residues. Trimming removed 1 base at V and 3 bases at J, with 15 bases between. CDR3: CASSLDRRGPEETQYF. In DNA, the CDR3 is TGTGCCAGCAGCTTAGATCGGCGGGGGCCTGAAGAGACCCAGTACTTC.

The CDR3 spells CASSSGGARSYEQYF. The CDR3 DNA sequence: TGTGCCAGTAGTTCCGGGGGGGCTCGCTCCTACGAGCAGTACTTC. This chain connects TRBV19 to TRBJ2-7; 8 nucleotides agree with TRBD2. Germline-derived CDR1 and CDR2 are LNHDA and SQIVND (reference sequence). Losses at the gene ends were 5 bases for V and 0 bases for J; bases not matched to a gene: 6. The CDR3 length is 15 residues. The full variable domain, completed using reference TRBV19 and TRBJ2-7, is DGGITQSPKYLFRKEGQNVTLSCEQNLNHDAMYWYRQDPGQGLRLIYYSQIVNDFQKGDIAEGYSVSREKKESFPLTVTSAQKNPTAFYLCASSSGGARSYEQYFGPGTRLTVT.

The chain has TRBV4-1 and TRBJ1-1; 11 positions agree with TRBD1. The CDR3 is 18 residues long. J was trimmed by 2 bases and V by 2 bases; bases with no gene match: 10. Germline V gene data show CDR1 as MGHRA and CDR2 as YSYEKL. The CDR3 protein is CASSQNYGTGGRNTEAFF. The CDR3 DNA reads TGCGCCAGCAGCCAAAATTACGGGACAGGGGGTCGCAACACTGAAGCTTTCTTT.

This clone was observed a single time. The chain couples TRBV5-6 to TRBJ2-2; tentatively, D is TRBD2 (6 bases). The V gene's germline CDR1 is SGHDT and CDR2 YYEEEE. V was pared by 3 bases and J by 1 base, with 10 bases between. The length of the CDR3 is 15 residues. This CDR3 is CASSWGLLNTGELFF. The CDR3 bases are TGTGCCAGCAGCTGGGGACTCTTGAACACCGGGGAGCTGTTTTTT.

This clone appeared once. The chain links TRBV4-3 to TRBJ2-7; D is possibly TRBD2 (6 bases). Germline loops: CDR1 LGHNA, CDR2 YSLEER. Trimming removed 3 bases at V and 2 bases at J, with 11 bases between. The CDR3 covers 14 residues. The CDR3 region has the DNA TGCGCCAGCAGCCAGTTAGGGACTCCCTACGAGCAGTACTTC. Its translation: CASSQLGTPYEQYF.

The chain is built from TRBV19 and TRBJ2-1, with a possible D match to TRBD2 (5 bases). V was shortened by 8 bases and J by 0 bases, with 11 bases between the two germline ends. This CDR3 is 14 amino acids long. Germline V gene sequence: CDR1 LNHDA, CDR2 SQIVND (reference sequence). The CDR3 sequence is CASGGRGSYNEQFF. The CDR3 nucleotides are TGTGCCAGTGGCGGCCGGGGCTCCTACAATGAGCAGTTCTTC. Variable domain in full (rest from reference TRBV19 and TRBJ2-1): DGGITQSPKYLFRKEGQNVTLSCEQNLNHDAMYWYRQDPGQGLRLIYYSQIVNDFQKGDIAEGYSVSREKKESFPLTVTSAQKNPTAFYLCASGGRGSYNEQFFGPGTRLTVL.

The rearrangement joins TRBV28 to TRBJ2-1; D not certain. The CDR3 has 14 residues. Germline lookup yields CDR1 MDHEN and CDR2 SYDVKM. The V end was cut by 4 bases, the J end by 8 bases, with 15 bases between. The CDR3 sequence is CASSSPGLGDEQFF. In nucleotides, the CDR3 is TGTGCCAGCAGTTCCCCCGGGTTAGGTGATGAGCAGTTCTTC.

The rearrangement joins TRBV10-3 to TRBJ2-7; 8 positions match TRBD2. Germline CDR1 is ENHRY and CDR2 is SYGVKD. CDR3 length: 14 amino acids. V shed 6 bases, J shed 5 bases, and the junction held 9 bases outside the gene matches. CDR3 DNA sequence: TGTGCCATCAGCCTCCCAGGAGCGGGAGACGAGCAGTACTTC. This codes for CAISLPGAGDEQYF.

The chain couples TRBV5-4 to TRBJ2-3, with 9 bases aligning to TRBD2. V lost 6 bases and J lost 2; bases outside the gene matches: 16. From germline, CDR1 is SGHNT and CDR2 YYREEE (reference sequence). This CDR3 has 18 residues. This chain's CDR3 is CASTLIAGVALDTDTQYF. CDR3 in DNA: TGTGCCAGCACCTTAATAGCGGGAGTCGCCCTCGACACAGATACGCAGTATTTT.

V is TRBV7-2 and J is TRBJ2-1; possible D gene TRBD2, 6 bases. Trimming took off 5 bases at V and 4 bases at J, with 18 bases between the two ends. The CDR3 loop spans 16 amino acids. The V gene's germline CDR1 is SGHTA and CDR2 FQGNSA. The CDR3: CASSPGGSAGYNEQFF. The CDR3 nucleotides are TGTGCCAGCAGCCCGGGTGGCAGCGCGGGGTACAATGAGCAGTTCTTC. Together with reference TRBV7-2 and TRBJ2-1, the CDR3 gives the full variable domain: GAGVSQSPSNKVTEKGKDVELRCDPISGHTALYWYRQSLGQGLEFLIYFQGNSAPDKSGLPSDRFSAERTGGSVSTLTIQRTQQEDSAVYLCASSPGGSAGYNEQFFGPGTRLTVL.